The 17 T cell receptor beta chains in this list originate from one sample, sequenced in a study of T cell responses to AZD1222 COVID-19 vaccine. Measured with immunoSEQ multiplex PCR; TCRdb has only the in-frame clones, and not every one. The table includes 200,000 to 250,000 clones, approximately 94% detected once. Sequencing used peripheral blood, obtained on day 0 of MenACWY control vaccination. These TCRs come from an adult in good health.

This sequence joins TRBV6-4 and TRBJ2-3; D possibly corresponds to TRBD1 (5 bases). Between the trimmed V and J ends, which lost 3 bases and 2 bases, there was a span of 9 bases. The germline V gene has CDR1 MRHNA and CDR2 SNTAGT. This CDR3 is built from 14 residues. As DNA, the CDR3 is TGTGCCAGCAGTGAGTCGGACACCACAGATACGCAGTATTTT. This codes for CASSESDTTDTQYF.

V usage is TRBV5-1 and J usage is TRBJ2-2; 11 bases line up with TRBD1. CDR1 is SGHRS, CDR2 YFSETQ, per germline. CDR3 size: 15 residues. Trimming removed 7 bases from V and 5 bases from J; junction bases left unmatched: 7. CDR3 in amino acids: CASVGTGGLTGELFF. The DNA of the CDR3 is TGCGCCAGCGTCGGGACAGGGGGGTTAACCGGGGAGCTGTTTTTT.

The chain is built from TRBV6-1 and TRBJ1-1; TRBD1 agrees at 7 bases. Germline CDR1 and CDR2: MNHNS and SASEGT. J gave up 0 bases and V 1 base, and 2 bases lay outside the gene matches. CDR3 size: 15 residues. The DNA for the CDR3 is TGTGCCAGCAGTGAAGAGGGACAGATGAACACTGAAGCTTTCTTT. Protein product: CASSEEGQMNTEAFF.

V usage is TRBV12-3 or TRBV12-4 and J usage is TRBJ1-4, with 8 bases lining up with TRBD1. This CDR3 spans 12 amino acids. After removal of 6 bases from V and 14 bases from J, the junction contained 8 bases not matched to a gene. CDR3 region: CASRRTGYGLFF. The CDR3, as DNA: TGTGCCAGCAGACGGACAGGGTATGGGCTGTTTTTT.

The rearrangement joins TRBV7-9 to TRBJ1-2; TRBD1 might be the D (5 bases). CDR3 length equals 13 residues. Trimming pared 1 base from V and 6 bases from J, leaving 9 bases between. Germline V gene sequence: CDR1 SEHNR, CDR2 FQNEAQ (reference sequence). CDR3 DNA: TGTGCCAGCAGCTTAGGGGACGTCGATGGCTACACCTTC. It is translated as CASSLGDVDGYTF.

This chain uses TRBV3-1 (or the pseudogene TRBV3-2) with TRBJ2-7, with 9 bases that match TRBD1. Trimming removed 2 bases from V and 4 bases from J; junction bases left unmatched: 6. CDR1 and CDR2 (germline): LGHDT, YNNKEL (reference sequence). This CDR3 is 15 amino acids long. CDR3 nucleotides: TGTGCCAGCAGCCAATTTCCGGGACAGGGATACGAGCAGTACTTC. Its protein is CASSQFPGQGYEQYF.

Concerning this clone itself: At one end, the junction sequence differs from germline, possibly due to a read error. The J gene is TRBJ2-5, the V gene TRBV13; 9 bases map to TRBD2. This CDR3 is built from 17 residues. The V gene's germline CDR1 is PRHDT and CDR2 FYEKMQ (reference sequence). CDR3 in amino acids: CASSLGPGGGVQETQYF. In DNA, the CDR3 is TGTGCCAGCAGCCTAGGACCGGGCGGGGGGGTACAAGAGACCCAGTACTTC.

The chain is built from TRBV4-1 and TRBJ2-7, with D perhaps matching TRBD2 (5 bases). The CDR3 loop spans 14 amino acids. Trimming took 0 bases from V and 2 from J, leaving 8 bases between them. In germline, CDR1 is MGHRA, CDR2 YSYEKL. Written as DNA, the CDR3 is TGCGCCAGCAGCCAAGATCTAGCCGCCTACGAGCAGTACTTC. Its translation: CASSQDLAAYEQYF.

The CDR3 DNA is TGTGCCAGCAGCCAACTAGCGGGGGGGTTTAATGAGCAGTTCTTC. Amino acids: CASSQLAGGFNEQFF. The chain carries TRBV4-2 and TRBJ2-1; 12 nucleotides align to TRBD2. The CDR3 consists of 15 residues. Losses at the gene ends were 2 bases for V and 7 bases for J; bases not matched to a gene: 3. Germline V lookup: CDR1 LGHNA, CDR2 YNFKEQ.

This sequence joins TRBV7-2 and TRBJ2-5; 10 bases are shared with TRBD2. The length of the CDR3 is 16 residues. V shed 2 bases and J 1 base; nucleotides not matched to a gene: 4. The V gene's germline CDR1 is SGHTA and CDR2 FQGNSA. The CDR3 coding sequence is TGTGCCAGCAGCTTAATTAGCGGGGGGACCCAAGAGACCCAGTACTTC. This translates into CASSLISGGTQETQYF.

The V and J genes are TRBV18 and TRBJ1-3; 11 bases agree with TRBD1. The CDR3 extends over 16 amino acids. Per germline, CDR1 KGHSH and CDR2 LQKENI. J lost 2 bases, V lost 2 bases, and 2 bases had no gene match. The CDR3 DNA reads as TGTGCCAGCTCACCAGCGGGACAGGGGGCTGGAAACACCATATATTTT. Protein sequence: CASSPAGQGAGNTIYF.

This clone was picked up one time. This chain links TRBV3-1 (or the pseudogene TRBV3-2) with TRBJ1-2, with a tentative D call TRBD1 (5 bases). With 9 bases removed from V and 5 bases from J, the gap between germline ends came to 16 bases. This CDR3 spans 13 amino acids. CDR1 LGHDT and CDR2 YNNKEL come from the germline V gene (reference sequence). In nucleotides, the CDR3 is TGTGCCAGTCCAGGTGCAGAGGGGTATGGCTACACCTTC. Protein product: CASPGAEGYGYTF.

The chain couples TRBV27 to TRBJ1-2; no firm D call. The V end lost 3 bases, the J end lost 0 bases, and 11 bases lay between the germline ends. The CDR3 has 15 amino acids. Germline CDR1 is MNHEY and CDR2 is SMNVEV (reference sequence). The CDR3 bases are TGTGCCAGCAGTTTCCTCGGAACGTCTAACTATGGCTACACCTTC. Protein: CASSFLGTSNYGYTF.

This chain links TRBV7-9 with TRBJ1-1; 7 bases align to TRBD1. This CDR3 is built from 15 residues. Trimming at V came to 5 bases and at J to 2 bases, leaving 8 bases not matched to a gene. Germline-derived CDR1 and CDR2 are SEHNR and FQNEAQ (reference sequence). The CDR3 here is CASSTTRGSNTEAFF. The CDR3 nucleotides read TGTGCCAGCAGCACGACCAGGGGGTCAAACACTGAAGCTTTCTTT.

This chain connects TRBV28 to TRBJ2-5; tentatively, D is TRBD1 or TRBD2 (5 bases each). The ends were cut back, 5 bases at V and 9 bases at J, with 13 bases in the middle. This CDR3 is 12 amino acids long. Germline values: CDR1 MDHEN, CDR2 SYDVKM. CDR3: CASSGWGYAQYF. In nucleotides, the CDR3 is TGTGCCAGCAGTGGTTGGGGGTACGCCCAGTACTTC.

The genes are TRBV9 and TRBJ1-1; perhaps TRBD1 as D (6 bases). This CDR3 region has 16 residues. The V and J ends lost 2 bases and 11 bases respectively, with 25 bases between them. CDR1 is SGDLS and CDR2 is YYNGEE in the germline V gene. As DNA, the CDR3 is TGTGCCAGCAGCGTCGCAGGGGACGGTCGGGGTTCGTTTGCTTTCTTT. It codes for CASSVAGDGRGSFAFF. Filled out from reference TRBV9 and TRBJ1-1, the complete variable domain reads DSGVTQTPKHLITATGQRVTLRCSPRSGDLSVYWYQQSLDQGLQFLIQYYNGEERAKGNILERFSAQQFPDLHSELNLSSLELGDSALYFCASSVAGDGRGSFAFFGQGTRLTVV.

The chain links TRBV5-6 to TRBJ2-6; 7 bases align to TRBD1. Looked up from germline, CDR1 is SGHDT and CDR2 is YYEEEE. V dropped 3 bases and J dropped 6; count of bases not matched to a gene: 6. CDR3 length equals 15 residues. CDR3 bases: TGTGCCAGCAGCTCGACAGGGACCTTGGCCAACGTCCTGACTTTC. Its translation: CASSSTGTLANVLTF.